The 14 T cell receptor beta chains listed next were all sequenced from one sample in a study of T-cell reconstitution after alpha-beta-depleted transplantation in children. Unique molecular identifiers were built into the TCRbeta library. TCRdb fed the PCR reads into MiXCR, producing one record per CDR3 protein. The sample consists of fewer than 350,000 distinct CDR3 sequences, around 9.1% of them appearing once. The sequencing used PBMCs, collected before TCRalphabeta/CD19-depleted stem cell transplant. Source of these receptors: a boy in the first two years of life with acute myeloid leukemia, due to receive a stem cell transplant.

The genes are TRBV6-5 and TRBJ1-6; TRBD1 agrees at 10 bases. The V gene end was trimmed by 1 base and the J gene end by 7 bases; junction bases not matched to a gene: 7. This CDR3 is 17 amino acids long. The V gene's germline CDR1 is MNHEY and CDR2 SVGAGI. The CDR3 is CASSYLPTGGINSPLHF. In DNA, the CDR3 is TGTGCCAGCAGTTACTTACCGACAGGGGGCATCAATTCACCCCTCCACTTT.

This clonotype was detected many times. The chain couples TRBV3-1 to TRBJ2-2; D possibly corresponds to TRBD1 (5 bases). Germline loops: CDR1 LGHDT, CDR2 YNNKEL (reference sequence). Trimming pared 1 base from V and 8 bases from J, leaving 14 bases between. The CDR3 is 15 residues long. The CDR3 here is CASSQVPGPGGELFF. Written as DNA, the CDR3 is TGTGCCAGCAGCCAAGTCCCCGGACCAGGGGGGGAGCTGTTTTTT. Drawing the rest from reference TRBV3-1 and TRBJ2-2, the complete variable domain is DTAVSQTPKYLVTQMGNDKSIKCEQNLGHDTMYWYKQDSKKFLKIMFSYNNKELIINETVPNRFSPKSPDKAHLNLHINSLELGDSAVYFCASSQVPGPGGELFFGEGSRLTVL.

V is TRBV6-5 and J is TRBJ1-1; D gene unclear. V dropped 4 bases and J dropped 1 base, with 16 bases sitting between them. CDR1 MNHEY and CDR2 SVGAGI come from the germline V gene. The CDR3 length is 16 residues. The CDR3 region is CASSLYNPGGNTEAFF. The DNA for the CDR3 is TGTGCCAGCAGTTTGTACAATCCGGGCGGGAACACTGAAGCTTTCTTT.

This clonotype was counted ten times or more. The chain employs TRBV20-1 and TRBJ2-7, with TRBD2 matching 9 bases. CDR3 length: 15 amino acids. The V segment lost 2 bases and the J segment 4 bases; nucleotides outside the gene matches: 9. Looked up from germline, CDR1 is DFQATT and CDR2 is SNEGSKA (reference sequence). CDR3 DNA: TGCAGTGCTAGACCCCTGGCGGGAGGGAGGTACGAGCAGTACTTC. This sequence encodes CSARPLAGGRYEQYF.

This clonotype showed up many times. The chain has TRBV15 and TRBJ1-5, with 7 bases aligning to TRBD1. This CDR3 has 15 residues. Trimming removed 2 bases from V and 3 bases from J; junction bases left unmatched: 4. Germline-derived CDR1 and CDR2 are LNHNV and YYDKDF (reference sequence). The CDR3 loop reads CATSRWQGDNQPQHF. Here the CDR3 DNA reads TGTGCCACCAGCAGATGGCAGGGGGACAATCAGCCCCAGCATTTT. Full variable domain (remainder filled in from reference TRBV15 and TRBJ1-5): DAMVIQNPRYQVTQFGKPVTLSCSQTLNHNVMYWYQQKSSQAPKLLFHYYDKDFNNEADTPDNFQSRRPNTSFCFLDIRSPGLGDTAMYLCATSRWQGDNQPQHFGDGTRLSIL.

A few counts support this clonotype. The chain joins TRBV7-6 to TRBJ2-3; D gene unclear. Germline V gene sequence: CDR1 SGHVS, CDR2 FNYEAQ. The CDR3 sequence is 15 residues long. V gave up 5 bases and J gave up 0 bases, with 12 bases separating them. Here the CDR3 reads CASSLDIFSTDTQYF. The DNA for the CDR3 is TGTGCCAGCAGCCTTGACATTTTTAGCACAGATACGCAGTATTTT.

This rearrangement joins TRBV20-1 to TRBJ2-7, with TRBD2 matching 11 bases. After removal of 7 bases from V and 5 bases from J, the junction contained 7 bases not matched to a gene. Per germline, CDR1 DFQATT and CDR2 SNEGSKA (reference sequence). CDR3 length: 13 residues. The CDR3 here is CSVFSGGAHEQYF. The CDR3 nucleotides read TGCAGTGTTTTTAGCGGGGGGGCCCACGAGCAGTACTTC.

The chain uses TRBV6-1 and TRBJ2-3; perhaps D is TRBD1 or TRBD2 (5 bases each). V lost 4 bases and J 2 bases, leaving 19 bases between the germline ends. Germline V gene lookup returns CDR1 MNHNS and CDR2 SASEGT. The CDR3 sequence is 17 residues long. This CDR3 is CASSVWDRSSVTDTQYF. The CDR3 nucleotides are TGTGCCAGCAGTGTGTGGGACCGATCAAGCGTCACAGATACGCAGTATTTT.

This clonotype was seen repeatedly, ten times or more. CDR3 sequence reads: CASSVELAGGYNEQFF. The CDR3 bases are TGTGCCAGCAGCGTCGAACTAGCGGGGGGGTACAATGAGCAGTTCTTC. The J gene is TRBJ2-1, the V gene TRBV9; TRBD2 matches 13 bases. V was clipped by 2 bases and J by 4 bases; unmatched bases: 3. CDR3 size: 16 residues. Per the germline V gene, CDR1 is SGDLS and CDR2 is YYNGEE.

This clonotype was picked up many times. The rearrangement links TRBV12-3 or TRBV12-4 to TRBJ2-2, with D maybe TRBD2 (6 bases). The CDR3 has 13 residues. V lost 7 bases and J lost 6, with 12 bases in between. The CDR3 DNA reads TGTGCCAGCACCGATTCGGGGGCCGGGGAGCTGTTTTTT. It codes for CASTDSGAGELFF.

Worth noting for this clonotype: A clone one base away is much larger, so this may be a read error. The chain joins TRBV29-1 to TRBJ2-3; tentatively, D is TRBD1 (6 bases). V was pared by 7 bases and J by 7 bases, with 18 bases between. CDR1 is SQVTM and CDR2 is ANQGSEA in the germline V gene. This CDR3 comprises 13 residues. CDR3 bases: TGCAGCGCTTCGACAGGCCTCGTTTATACGCAGTATTTT. This encodes CSASTGLVYTQYF.

This clonotype was seen a single time. The chain has TRBV12-5 and TRBJ2-3; D unresolved. Germline V gene data show CDR1 as LGHNT and CDR2 as FRNRAP. V dropped 0 bases and J dropped 3 bases, with 10 bases sitting between them. The CDR3 covers 15 residues. CDR3: CASGLVIGGTDTQYF. As DNA, the CDR3 is TGTGCTAGTGGTTTGGTAATCGGCGGTACAGATACGCAGTATTTT.

This clonotype showed up many times. This chain's CDR3 is CASSVTSGPYEQYF. CDR3 DNA sequence: TGTGCCAGCAGCGTGACTAGCGGCCCCTACGAGCAGTACTTC. The chain links TRBV7-2 to TRBJ2-7; TRBD2 agrees at 9 bases. The V gene end was trimmed by 5 bases and the J gene end by 2 bases; junction bases not matched to a gene: 4. Germline V gene sequence: CDR1 SGHTA, CDR2 FQGNSA. The CDR3 has 14 amino acids.

This clonotype has ten or more counts. The chain combines TRBV29-1 with TRBJ2-3; D might be TRBD1 or TRBD2, each matching 5 bases. The CDR3 has 14 amino acids. CDR1 is SQVTM, CDR2 ANQGSEA, per germline. V was trimmed by 2 bases and J by 0 bases, leaving 9 bases between them. This chain's CDR3 is CSVEQGDSTDTQYF. CDR3 nucleotides: TGCAGCGTTGAACAGGGAGATAGCACAGATACGCAGTATTTT.